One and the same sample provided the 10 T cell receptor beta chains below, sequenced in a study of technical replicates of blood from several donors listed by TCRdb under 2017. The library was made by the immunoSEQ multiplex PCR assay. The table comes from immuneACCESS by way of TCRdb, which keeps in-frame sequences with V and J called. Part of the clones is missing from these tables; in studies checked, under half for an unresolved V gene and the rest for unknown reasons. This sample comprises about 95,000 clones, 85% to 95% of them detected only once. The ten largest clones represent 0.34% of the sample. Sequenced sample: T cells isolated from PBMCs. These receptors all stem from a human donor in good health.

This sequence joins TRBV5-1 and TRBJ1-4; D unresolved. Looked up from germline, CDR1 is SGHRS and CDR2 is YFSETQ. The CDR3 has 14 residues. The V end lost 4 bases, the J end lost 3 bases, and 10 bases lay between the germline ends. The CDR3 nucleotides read TGCGCCAGCAGCCCTAGTTCGGCTAATGAAAAACTGTTTTTT. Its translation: CASSPSSANEKLFF.

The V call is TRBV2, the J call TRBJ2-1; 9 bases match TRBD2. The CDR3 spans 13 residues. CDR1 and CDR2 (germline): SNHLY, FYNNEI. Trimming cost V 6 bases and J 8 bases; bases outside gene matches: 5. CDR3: CASRLGLAHEQFF. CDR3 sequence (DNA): TGTGCCAGCAGGCTGGGACTAGCTCATGAGCAGTTCTTC. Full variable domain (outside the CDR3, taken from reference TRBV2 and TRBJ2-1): EPEVTQTPSHQVTQMGQEVILRCVPISNHLYFYWYRQILGQKVEFLVSFYNNEISEKSEIFDDQFSVERPDGSNFTLKIRSTKLEDSAMYFCASRLGLAHEQFFGPGTRLTVL.

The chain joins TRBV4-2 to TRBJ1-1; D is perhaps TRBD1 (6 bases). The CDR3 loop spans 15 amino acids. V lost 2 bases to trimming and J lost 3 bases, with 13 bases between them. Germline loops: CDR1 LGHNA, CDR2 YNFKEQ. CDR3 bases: TGTGCCAGCAGCCAATTTCAGGGGCGGGACACTGAAGCTTTCTTT. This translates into CASSQFQGRDTEAFF.

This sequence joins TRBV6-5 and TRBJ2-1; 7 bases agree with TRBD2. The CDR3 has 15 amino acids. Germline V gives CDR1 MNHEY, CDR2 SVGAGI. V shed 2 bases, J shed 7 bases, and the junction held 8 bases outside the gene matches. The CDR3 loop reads CASSYGLDVLNEQFF. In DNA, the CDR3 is TGTGCCAGCAGTTACGGACTAGACGTCTTGAATGAGCAGTTCTTC.

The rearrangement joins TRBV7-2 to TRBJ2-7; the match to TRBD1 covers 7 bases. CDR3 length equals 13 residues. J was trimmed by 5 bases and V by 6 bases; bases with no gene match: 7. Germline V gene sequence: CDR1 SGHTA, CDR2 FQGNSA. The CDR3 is CASRLPTGDEQYF. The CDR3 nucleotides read TGTGCCAGCAGACTACCTACAGGGGACGAGCAGTACTTC.

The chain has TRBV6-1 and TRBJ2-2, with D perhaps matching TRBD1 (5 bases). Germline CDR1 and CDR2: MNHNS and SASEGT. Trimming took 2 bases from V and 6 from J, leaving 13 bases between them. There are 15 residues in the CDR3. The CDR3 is CASSEYGRGSGELFF. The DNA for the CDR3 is TGTGCCAGCAGTGAATACGGAAGGGGTTCCGGGGAGCTGTTTTTT.

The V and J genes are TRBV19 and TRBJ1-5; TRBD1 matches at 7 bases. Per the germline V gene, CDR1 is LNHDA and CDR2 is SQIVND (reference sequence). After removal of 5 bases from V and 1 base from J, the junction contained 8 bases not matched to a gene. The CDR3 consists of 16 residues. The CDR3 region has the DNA TGTGCCAGTAGTGCCCCGGGACAGCCCAGCAATCAGCCCCAGCATTTT. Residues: CASSAPGQPSNQPQHF.

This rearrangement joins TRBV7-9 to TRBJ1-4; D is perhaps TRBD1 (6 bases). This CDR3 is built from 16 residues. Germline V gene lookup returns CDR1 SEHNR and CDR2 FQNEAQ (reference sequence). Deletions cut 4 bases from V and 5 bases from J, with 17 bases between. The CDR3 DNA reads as TGTGCCAGCAGCTCAAGAGGTGGGACACTGAATGAAAAACTGTTTTTT. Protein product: CASSSRGGTLNEKLFF.

The CDR3 bases are TGTGCCACGACTAGCGGCAACACCGGGGAGCTGTTTTTT. This sequence encodes CATTSGNTGELFF. The J gene is TRBJ2-2, the V gene TRBV5-4; 9 positions match TRBD2. Trimming cost V 9 bases and J 2 bases; bases outside gene matches: 2. Germline values: CDR1 SGHNT, CDR2 YYREEE (reference sequence). This CDR3 has 13 residues.

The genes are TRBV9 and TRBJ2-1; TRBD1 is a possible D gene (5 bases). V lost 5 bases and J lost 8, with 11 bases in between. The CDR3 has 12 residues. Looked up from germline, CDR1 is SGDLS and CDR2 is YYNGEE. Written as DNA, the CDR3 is TGTGCCAGCAGTCAACAGGTCTATGAGCAGTTCTTC. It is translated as CASSQQVYEQFF.